Listed below are T cell receptor beta chains from one sample, sequenced in a study of CD8 T cells in Susac syndrome. TCRdb passed the immunoSEQ multiplex PCR reads through MiXCR, listing each CDR3 protein once. The sample has over 150,000 distinct CDR3 sequences, approximately 95% seen once. Material: CD4+ T cells from PBMCs. These receptors were obtained from a human donor with Susac syndrome. Each CDR3 is given with its conserved first and last residue. D genes are given only for firm matches. Not all rows give a size; the values are once, few, many and, for expanded clones, a class.

v_gene,d_gene,abundance,j_gene,CDR3nt,CDR3aa
TRBV29-1,TRBD1,.,TRBJ1-2,TGCAGCGCTGTAACAGGGGCTAACTATGGCTACACCTTC,CSAVTGANYGYTF
TRBV3-1,TRBD2,.,TRBJ2-5,TGTGCCAGCAGCCAAGGGTTTTGGGAGGGACAAGAGACCCAGTACTTC,CASSQGFWEGQETQYF
TRBV29-1,.,.,TRBJ2-4,TGCAGCGCCTGTTGGGAAAACTTGGGGAACATTCAGTACTTC,CSACWENLGNIQYF
TRBV12-3/TRBV12-4,.,.,TRBJ1-2,TGTGCCAGCAGTGCGGGCTTCCTTGGCTACACCTTC,CASSAGFLGYTF
TRBV19,.,once,TRBJ2-4,TGTGCCAGTAGTGTAAACGGACAGCTCACCAAAAACATTCAGTACTTC,CASSVNGQLTKNIQYF
TRBV7-2,.,.,TRBJ2-1,TGTGCCAGCAGCCTCGGGTGGGAGAGGGATGAGCAGTTCTTC,CASSLGWERDEQFF
TRBV7-3,TRBD2,.,TRBJ2-1,TGTGCCAGCAGCTCCGGACTAGCGGGAGAGGGTGAGCAGTTCTTC,CASSSGLAGEGEQFF
TRBV19,.,.,TRBJ2-1,TGTGCCAGTTGTCCTACCCTAATCGATGAGCAGTTCTTC,CASCPTLIDEQFF
TRBV10-3,.,.,TRBJ2-7,TGTGCCACCCAAATAGACAGAGACGAGCAGTACTTC,CATQIDRDEQYF
TRBV14,.,.,TRBJ2-7,TGTGCCAGCAGCCAGACAGCTTTCTACGAGCAGTACTTC,CASSQTAFYEQYF
TRBV7-2,.,.,TRBJ2-5,TGTGCCAGCAGCTTAGCGGCGGGCGGCTCGGAGACCCAGTACTTC,CASSLAAGGSETQYF
TRBV20-1,TRBD1,.,TRBJ1-2,TGCAGTGCCCCCAGGGGGGGGAGGAACTATGGCTACACCTTC,CSAPRGGRNYGYTF
TRBV5-1,.,.,TRBJ1-1,TGCGCCAGCTCGCAGGGGACGCGGATGAACACTGAAGCTTTCTTT,CASSQGTRMNTEAFF
TRBV4-3,.,.,TRBJ2-7,TGCGCCAGCAGCCAAAACGGAGATTACGAGCAGTACTTC,CASSQNGDYEQYF
TRBV6-2/TRBV6-3,.,.,TRBJ2-1,TGTGCCAGCACCTCCGGACAGAGCAATGAGCAGTTCTTC,CASTSGQSNEQFF
TRBV2,TRBD2,.,TRBJ2-2,TGTGCCAGCACCGTAGCGGGAGGGCCTCCCGGGGAGCTGTTTTTT,CASTVAGGPPGELFF
TRBV29-1,.,.,TRBJ1-1,TGCAGCGTTGAGCGAGCTTTCTTT,CSVERAFF
TRBV29-1,.,.,TRBJ1-2,TGCAGCGTTGCCCCAGGTCCTAACTATGGCTACACCTTC,CSVAPGPNYGYTF
TRBV5-1,.,.,TRBJ1-2,TGCGCCAGCAGCCCCCGGACGGAGAACTATGGCTACACCTTC,CASSPRTENYGYTF
TRBV5-1,TRBD1,once,TRBJ2-7,TGCGCCAGCAGCGGGGGGACAGGCCCGGCGGACGAGCAGTACTTC,CASSGGTGPADEQYF
TRBV20-1,.,.,TRBJ2-6,TGCAGTGCTAGTCAGGGTTCTGGGGCCAACGTCCTGACTTTC,CSASQGSGANVLTF
TRBV12-3/TRBV12-4,.,.,TRBJ2-5,TGTGCCAGCAGTTTAACCTCAGGTTATAAAGAGACCCAGTACTTC,CASSLTSGYKETQYF
TRBV6-6,.,.,TRBJ2-7,TGTGCCAGCAGTTACACGGGGGCTAACGAGCAGTACTTC,CASSYTGANEQYF
TRBV27,.,.,TRBJ2-6,TGTGCCAGCAGTTTTGAGAGCTCTGGGGCCAACGTCCTGACTTTC,CASSFESSGANVLTF
TRBV7-9,.,.,TRBJ2-5,TGTGCCAGCAGCTTAATGAGTACTCGGGACGTGTACTTC,CASSLMSTRDVYF